The 22 T cell receptor beta chains given below trace back to one sample, sequenced in a study of blood T cell repertoires in COVID-19. Sequencing used immunoSEQ multiplex PCR; TCRdb keeps in-frame clones, though not all of them. The sample contains over 100,000 clones, about 85% of which appear only once. The specimen was peripheral blood. The origin of the receptors is a man older than 75 with acute or convalescent COVID-19.

This clone was seen only once. This sequence joins TRBV7-8 and TRBJ1-2; D is perhaps TRBD1 (5 bases). Germline CDR1 is SGHVS and CDR2 is FQNEAQ. CDR3 length equals 18 residues. Trimming shortened V by 0 bases and J by 3 bases, and 20 bases separated the two germline ends. In nucleotides, the CDR3 is TGTGCCAGCAGCTTAGCAGGGCAGGGCACATCATACCACTATGGCTACACCTTC. It codes for CASSLAGQGTSYHYGYTF.

This CDR3 reads CASLALGETQYF. The CDR3 DNA reads TGTGCCAGCCTGGCCCTCGGGGAGACCCAGTACTTC. The V call is TRBV28, the J call TRBJ2-5; D remains ambiguous. The CDR3 contains 12 residues. Trimming removed 8 bases at V and 5 bases at J, with 12 bases between. Germline V gene data show CDR1 as MDHEN and CDR2 as SYDVKM.

The V call is TRBV9, the J call TRBJ2-1; TRBD1 might be the D (5 bases). CDR3 length: 13 residues. V lost 1 base to trimming and J lost 8 bases, with 10 bases between them. Germline V gives CDR1 SGDLS, CDR2 YYNGEE. The CDR3 DNA sequence: TGTGCCAGCAGCGTAAGGGGCGTCGATGAGCAGTTCTTC. Protein product: CASSVRGVDEQFF.

The chain carries TRBV3-1 (or the pseudogene TRBV3-2) and TRBJ1-2; 8 bases agree with TRBD1. In germline, CDR1 is LGHDT, CDR2 YNNKEL (reference sequence). The CDR3 has 16 amino acids. V dropped 1 base and J dropped 4; count of bases not matched to a gene: 8. The CDR3 here is CASSQVDREQSYGYTF. The CDR3 bases are TGTGCCAGCAGCCAAGTGGACAGGGAACAATCCTATGGCTACACCTTC.

The chain has TRBV7-8 and TRBJ2-7, with D perhaps matching TRBD2 (6 bases). This CDR3 has 16 residues. Germline CDR1 reads SGHVS; CDR2 reads FQNEAQ. V lost 3 bases and J 0 bases, leaving 15 bases between the germline ends. Here the CDR3 reads CASSLRDFGGSYEQYF. CDR3 in DNA: TGTGCCAGCAGCTTGAGGGACTTTGGCGGCTCCTACGAGCAGTACTTC.

The chain carries TRBV15 and TRBJ1-5; 7 bases are shared with TRBD1. The CDR3 totals 14 residues. Per germline, CDR1 LNHNV and CDR2 YYDKDF (reference sequence). The V gene end was trimmed by 5 bases and the J gene end by 3 bases; junction bases not matched to a gene: 4. The CDR3 DNA sequence: TGTGCCACCAGCTTTGACAGGGTCAATCAGCCCCAGCATTTT. This codes for CATSFDRVNQPQHF.

The chain combines TRBV19 with TRBJ1-4; TRBD1 is a possible D gene (5 bases). Germline V gene sequence: CDR1 LNHDA, CDR2 SQIVND (reference sequence). V was clipped by 3 bases and J by 4 bases, with 12 bases between them. The CDR3 loop spans 15 amino acids. CDR3 DNA sequence: TGTGCCAGTAGTATGGGGGGGACGGATAATGAAAAACTGTTTTTT. Residues: CASSMGGTDNEKLFF.

The chain carries TRBV30 and TRBJ2-2, with D unresolved. Trimming pared 2 bases from V and 6 bases from J, leaving 4 bases between. Germline assignment: CDR1 GTSNPN and CDR2 SVGIG (reference sequence). The CDR3 is 11 residues long. The CDR3: CAWSYAGELFF. CDR3 bases: TGTGCCTGGAGTTATGCCGGGGAGCTGTTTTTT. Together with reference TRBV30 and TRBJ2-2, the CDR3 gives the full variable domain: SQTIHQWPATLVQPVGSPLSLECTVEGTSNPNLYWYRQAAGRGLQLLFYSVGIGQISSEVPQNLSASRPQDRQFILSSKKLLLSDSGFYLCAWSYAGELFFGEGSRLTVL.

This chain connects TRBV5-1 to TRBJ2-1; D is unresolved. Trimming shortened V by 4 bases and J by 8 bases, and 10 bases separated the two germline ends. The CDR3 is 12 amino acids. CDR1 and CDR2 from the germline V gene are SGHRS and YFSETQ. CDR3 sequence reads: CASSLRIDEQFF. CDR3 in DNA: TGCGCCAGCAGCCTCCGAATAGATGAGCAGTTCTTC.

This clone was detected only once. The CDR3 DNA follows: TGTGCCAGTAGTGCCCGATCAGGGTTGTCACCCCTCCACTTT. Its translation: CASSARSGLSPLHF. The rearrangement links TRBV19 to TRBJ1-6, with TRBD1 as a possible D gene (5 bases). CDR1 is LNHDA and CDR2 is SQIVND in the germline V gene (reference sequence). This CDR3 contains 14 residues. Trimming removed 5 bases at V and 10 bases at J, with 15 bases between.

The J gene is TRBJ1-3, the V gene TRBV28; D remains ambiguous. Germline loops: CDR1 MDHEN, CDR2 SYDVKM. The CDR3 is 16 amino acids. V lost 3 bases and J 0 bases, leaving 12 bases between the germline ends. CDR3 region: CASSFSGVPSGNTIYF. DNA of the CDR3: TGTGCCAGCAGTTTCAGCGGGGTCCCCTCTGGAAACACCATATATTTT.

The rearrangement joins TRBV2 to TRBJ2-7, with 12 bases matching TRBD1. Germline CDR1 and CDR2: SNHLY and FYNNEI. Trimming cost V 5 bases and J 2 bases; bases outside gene matches: 4. The CDR3 spans 15 residues. The CDR3 sequence: CASSIRDRGPYEQYF. CDR3 nucleotide sequence: TGTGCCAGCAGTATCCGGGACAGGGGGCCCTACGAGCAGTACTTC. Looking up the rest from reference TRBV2 and TRBJ2-7 gives the full variable domain: EPEVTQTPSHQVTQMGQEVILRCVPISNHLYFYWYRQILGQKVEFLVSFYNNEISEKSEIFDDQFSVERPDGSNFTLKIRSTKLEDSAMYFCASSIRDRGPYEQYFGPGTRLTVT.

For this clone: Additional DNA sequences in this sample encode the identical CDR3. V gene TRBV9 combines with J gene TRBJ1-4; a weak D match, TRBD1 (5 bases). The CDR3 spans 15 residues. Trimming removed 4 bases from V and 1 base from J, with 11 bases in between. Per germline, CDR1 SGDLS and CDR2 YYNGEE. The CDR3 sequence: CASSPRTGTNEKLFF. CDR3 nucleotide sequence: TGTGCCAGCAGCCCCCGCACAGGAACTAATGAAAAACTGTTTTTT.

The count of this clone is one. The junction shows a germline mismatch at one end, possibly a read error. The rearrangement joins TRBV18 to TRBJ1-1, with TRBD1 identical over 8 bases. This CDR3 region has 16 residues. Germline V lookup: CDR1 KGHSH, CDR2 LQKENI. CDR3 coding DNA: TGTGCCAGCTCACCAACAGCAGGGGGCGTGAAAACTGAAGCTTTCTTT. Protein product: CASSPTAGGVKTEAFF.

The chain employs TRBV9 and TRBJ1-2; D gene unclear. V was pared by 0 bases and J by 1 base, with 7 bases between. The CDR3 is 14 amino acids. CDR1 and CDR2 (germline): SGDLS, YYNGEE. The CDR3 is CASSVAEVNYGYTF. CDR3 in DNA: TGTGCCAGCAGCGTAGCTGAGGTTAACTATGGCTACACCTTC.

The CDR3 nucleotides read TGTGCCAGCTCACCCGGGACTCCTACGCGGAATGAGCAGTTCTTC. It is translated as CASSPGTPTRNEQFF. The chain is built from TRBV18 and TRBJ2-1, with D perhaps matching TRBD2 (6 bases). V lost 3 bases, J lost 7 bases, and 16 bases lay in between. This CDR3 is 15 amino acids long. Germline loops: CDR1 KGHSH, CDR2 LQKENI. Supplemented by reference TRBV18 and TRBJ2-1, the full variable domain reads NAGVMQNPRHLVRRRGQEARLRCSPMKGHSHVYWYRQLPEEGLKFMVYLQKENIIDESGMPKERFSAEFPKEGPSILRIQQVVRGDSAAYFCASSPGTPTRNEQFFGPGTRLTVL.

The chain couples TRBV10-3 to TRBJ1-2, with 7 bases fitting TRBD1. Losses at the gene ends were 0 bases for V and 8 bases for J; bases not matched to a gene: 6. Germline lookup yields CDR1 ENHRY and CDR2 SYGVKD. The CDR3 contains 14 residues. In DNA form, the CDR3 reads TGTGCCATCAGTGAGTCGTACAGGGGAGGAGGCTACACCTTC. It is translated as CAISESYRGGGYTF.

The chain links TRBV7-2 to TRBJ1-6; D is unresolved. The CDR3 extends over 16 amino acids. Trimming cost V 0 bases and J 5 bases, with 11 bases left between them. Germline V gene data show CDR1 as SGHTA and CDR2 as FQGNSA. In DNA form, the CDR3 reads TGTGCCAGCAGCTTAGCAGGCGTACAGAATAATTCACCCCTCCACTTT. Its translation is CASSLAGVQNNSPLHF.

The chain is built from TRBV5-1 and TRBJ2-7; no firm D call. V was clipped by 0 bases and J by 3 bases, with 10 bases between them. The CDR3 covers 14 residues. Germline-derived CDR1 and CDR2 are SGHRS and YFSETQ. DNA of the CDR3: TGCGCCAGCAGCTTGGAAGCAGGAAACTACGAGCAGTACTTC. Translation: CASSLEAGNYEQYF.

The chain has TRBV7-6 and TRBJ1-1; 8 bases match TRBD1. Germline assignment: CDR1 SGHVS and CDR2 FNYEAQ. V was pared by 5 bases and J by 4 bases, with 6 bases of the junction left unmatched. The CDR3 has 14 amino acids. CDR3 region: CASSPRQGPTEAFF. As DNA, the CDR3 is TGTGCCAGCAGCCCGAGACAGGGGCCCACTGAAGCTTTCTTT.

The CDR3 reads CARSLTGAALHF. CDR3 coding DNA: TGTGCCAGAAGCTTGACAGGGGCGGCCCTCCACTTT. The chain carries TRBV5-3 and TRBJ1-6; 7 nucleotides align to TRBD1. TRBV5-3 is marked as an open reading frame, function uncertain. The CDR3 runs to 12 residues. The V gene end was trimmed by 1 base and the J gene end by 14 bases; junction bases not matched to a gene: 3.

Judged by abundance, this clone is large. V gene TRBV28 combines with J gene TRBJ2-3; 13 nucleotides match TRBD2. J gave up 1 base and V 5 bases, and 18 bases lay outside the gene matches. CDR1 is MDHEN and CDR2 is SYDVKM in the germline V gene. The CDR3 has 21 residues. CDR3 coding DNA: TGTGCCAGCAGTACCTACATTACTAGCGGGAGGGCCTTAGGTGGCACAGATACGCAGTATTTT. It translates to CASSTYITSGRALGGTDTQYF.